What follows are 23 T cell receptor beta chains derived from one specimen sequenced in a study of cytomegalovirus exposure and HLA in healthy donors. The PCR employed 60 Vbeta primers together with 13 Jbeta primers. The method was immunoSEQ multiplex PCR; TCRdb's version includes in-frame clones alone and lacks a portion of them. Altogether roughly 190,000 clones are present, about four fifths being singletons, with the ten largest covering 1.5% to 2%. The sample taken for sequencing was PBMCs. These receptors were taken from a man younger than 30 in good health and CMV-seronegative.

V gene TRBV10-3 combines with J gene TRBJ2-7, with a weak D call TRBD1 (7 bases). The CDR3 extends over 19 amino acids. V lost 0 bases to trimming and J lost 3 bases, with 24 bases between them. Germline assignment: CDR1 ENHRY and CDR2 SYGVKD. The CDR3 DNA reads as TGTGCCATCAGTGAGTCGCGGATAGTAGGGGGCGCGGGGATCTACGAGCAGTACTTC. It specifies CAISESRIVGGAGIYEQYF.

The chain uses TRBV18 and TRBJ2-5; 7 bases agree with TRBD1. This CDR3 has 14 residues. The ends lost 2 bases at V and 5 bases at J; junction bases unmatched: 5. Germline assignment: CDR1 KGHSH and CDR2 LQKENI. CDR3 in amino acids: CASSPEGAMETQYF. CDR3 in DNA: TGTGCCAGCTCACCAGAGGGGGCCATGGAGACCCAGTACTTC.

V is TRBV27 and J is TRBJ2-1, with D possibly matching TRBD1 (5 bases). The CDR3 is 14 amino acids. V lost 4 bases to trimming and J lost 2 bases, with 9 bases between them. The germline V gene has CDR1 MNHEY and CDR2 SMNVEV (reference sequence). CDR3 protein: CASSSLRAYNEQFF. The CDR3 DNA is TGTGCCAGCAGTTCTCTCAGGGCCTACAATGAGCAGTTCTTC.

The V and J genes are TRBV11-2 and TRBJ2-3; D is ambiguous. Trimming cost V 5 bases and J 2 bases, with 8 bases left between them. The CDR3 consists of 13 residues. Germline V gene sequence: CDR1 SGHAT, CDR2 FQNNGV. The CDR3 region has the DNA TGTGCCAGCAGCCCCAGACACACAGATACGCAGTATTTT. This sequence encodes CASSPRHTDTQYF.

This clone has just a few counts. The CDR3 sequence: CASSQDSGGAPIDSSNEQFF. CDR3 in DNA: TGCGCCAGCAGCCAGGATAGCGGGGGGGCACCGATTGATTCGAGCAATGAGCAGTTCTTC. This chain connects TRBV4-1 to TRBJ2-1; 11 nucleotides align to TRBD2. The CDR3 spans 20 residues. V shed 3 bases and J 6 bases; nucleotides not matched to a gene: 19. CDR1 and CDR2 (germline): MGHRA, YSYEKL.

The chain joins TRBV4-1 to TRBJ1-1; possible D gene TRBD1, 5 bases. CDR1 is MGHRA and CDR2 is YSYEKL in the germline V gene. V shed 2 bases and J shed 0 bases, with 13 bases lying between them. This CDR3 is 16 amino acids long. The CDR3 here is CASSQKGLGMNTEAFF. CDR3 in DNA: TGCGCCAGCAGCCAAAAGGGACTTGGGATGAACACTGAAGCTTTCTTT.

The J gene is TRBJ2-7, the V gene TRBV7-9, with a possible D match to TRBD1 (6 bases). V lost 5 bases and J 2 bases, leaving 10 bases between the germline ends. The CDR3 runs 13 residues. Germline values: CDR1 SEHNR, CDR2 FQNEAQ (reference sequence). The CDR3 spells CASSQDSTYEQYF. The CDR3 DNA reads TGTGCCAGCAGCCAGGACAGTACCTACGAGCAGTACTTC.

The chain uses TRBV18 and TRBJ1-1; D is possibly TRBD1 (5 bases). The CDR3 is 15 residues long. Germline V gene lookup returns CDR1 KGHSH and CDR2 LQKENI. The ends were cut back, 3 bases at V and 0 bases at J, with 11 bases in the middle. The CDR3 protein is CASSPTQGLNTEAFF. The CDR3 nucleotides read TGTGCCAGCTCACCCACCCAGGGTCTGAACACTGAAGCTTTCTTT.

This chain uses TRBV29-1 with TRBJ2-3, with 7 bases fitting TRBD1. This CDR3 comprises 15 residues. Per germline, CDR1 SQVTM and CDR2 ANQGSEA. V gave up 6 bases and J gave up 9 bases; unmatched junction bases: 18. CDR3 residues: CSVTEDRRSILTQYF. Written as DNA, the CDR3 is TGCAGCGTGACTGAGGACAGGCGCTCAATTTTGACGCAGTATTTT.

This chain connects TRBV4-3 to TRBJ1-1, with D perhaps TRBD1 (6 bases). CDR1 is LGHNA, CDR2 YSLEER, per germline. Trimming took 4 bases from V and 1 from J, leaving 13 bases between them. The CDR3 is 15 residues long. CDR3 amino acids: CASSLAGTRNTEAFF. The CDR3 bases are TGCGCCAGCAGCCTTGCAGGGACACGGAACACTGAAGCTTTCTTT.

The rearrangement uses TRBV7-2 and TRBJ2-5, with 9 bases that match TRBD1. V dropped 5 bases and J dropped 4; count of bases not matched to a gene: 8. The CDR3 loop spans 15 amino acids. CDR1 is SGHTA, CDR2 FQGNSA, per germline. The CDR3 region has the DNA TGTGCCAGCAGCCTACAGGGGGCCAGGGGAGAGACCCAGTACTTC. It translates to CASSLQGARGETQYF.

On this clone: The junction does not match germline at one end; this may be a read error. V is TRBV4-3 and J is TRBJ2-3; TRBD2 might be the D (6 bases). Germline V gene sequence: CDR1 LGHNA, CDR2 YSLEER. The length of the CDR3 is 13 residues. The CDR3 DNA reads TGCGCCAGCAGCCAAACTAGCAGAGATACGCAGTATTTT. It specifies CASSQTSRDTQYF.

The chain uses TRBV7-3 and TRBJ1-2; TRBD1 is a possible D gene (6 bases). Looked up from germline, CDR1 is SGHTA and CDR2 is FQGTGA. The germline V and J ends were trimmed by 5 bases and 0 bases, with 10 bases remaining between them. The CDR3 runs 14 residues. CDR3 protein: CASSRDTSNYGYTF. CDR3 nucleotides: TGTGCCAGCAGCCGGGACACCTCTAACTATGGCTACACCTTC.

V and J are TRBV7-8 and TRBJ2-7; TRBD2 agrees at 8 bases. Germline V gene lookup returns CDR1 SGHVS and CDR2 FQNEAQ. The trim removed 2 bases at V and 0 bases at J, leaving 3 bases unmatched. This CDR3 contains 15 residues. The CDR3 DNA is TGTGCCAGCAGCTTACGGGGGGGGTACTCCTACGAGCAGTACTTC. Protein product: CASSLRGGYSYEQYF.

CDR3 in DNA: TGTGCCAGCAGCTTAGTGGCAGCCTACGAGCAGTACTTC. It encodes CASSLVAAYEQYF. The chain uses TRBV7-8 and TRBJ2-7; D is undetermined. CDR1 and CDR2 from the germline V gene are SGHVS and FQNEAQ. This CDR3 is 13 amino acids long. Trimming shortened V by 1 base and J by 2 bases, and 6 bases separated the two germline ends.

This chain connects TRBV7-9 to TRBJ2-5; 10 bases are a match to TRBD1. CDR1 SEHNR and CDR2 FQNEAQ come from the germline V gene (reference sequence). This CDR3 region has 16 residues. After removal of 5 bases from V and 5 bases from J, the junction contained 11 bases not matched to a gene. The CDR3 nucleotides read TGTGCCAGCAGCGAACCCCCGGGACAGGGGACGGAGACCCAGTACTTC. It specifies CASSEPPGQGTETQYF. Filled out from reference TRBV7-9 and TRBJ2-5, the complete variable domain reads DTGVSQNPRHKITKRGQNVTFRCDPISEHNRLYWYRQTLGQGPEFLTYFQNEAQLEKSRLLSDRFSAERPKGSFSTLEIQRTEQGDSAMYLCASSEPPGQGTETQYFGPGTRLLVL.

V and J are TRBV11-1 and TRBJ2-3, with unresolved D. The CDR3 consists of 13 residues. With 2 bases removed from V and 6 bases from J, the gap between germline ends came to 9 bases. Germline assignment: CDR1 SGHAT and CDR2 FQDESV (reference sequence). This chain's CDR3 is CASSLQLADTQYF. CDR3 DNA: TGTGCCAGCAGCTTACAACTCGCGGATACGCAGTATTTT.

The chain is built from TRBV28 and TRBJ2-1; D unclear. CDR1 is MDHEN and CDR2 is SYDVKM in the germline V gene. The CDR3 sequence is 11 residues long. V lost 7 bases, J lost 5 bases, and 6 bases lay in between. The CDR3 nucleotides read TGTGCCAGCATAAGCAACAATGAGCAGTTCTTC. Translating it yields CASISNNEQFF.

J is TRBJ2-2 and V is TRBV2, with 9 bases that match TRBD1. Trimming took 7 bases from V and 7 from J; bases not matched to a gene: 4. Per the germline V gene, CDR1 is SNHLY and CDR2 is FYNNEI. The CDR3 runs 13 residues. CDR3 residues: CASNRGQGGELFF. The CDR3 DNA is TGTGCCAGCAACAGGGGGCAGGGCGGGGAGCTGTTTTTT. Full variable domain (missing parts from reference TRBV2 and TRBJ2-2): EPEVTQTPSHQVTQMGQEVILRCVPISNHLYFYWYRQILGQKVEFLVSFYNNEISEKSEIFDDQFSVERPDGSNFTLKIRSTKLEDSAMYFCASNRGQGGELFFGEGSRLTVL.

The V and J genes are TRBV5-6 and TRBJ2-1; 8 bases are shared with TRBD2. CDR1 and CDR2 from the germline V gene are SGHDT and YYEEEE. J was trimmed by 7 bases and V by 4 bases; bases with no gene match: 1. There are 12 residues in the CDR3. CDR3 amino acids: CASSRGGNEQFF. CDR3 in DNA: TGTGCCAGCAGCCGGGGGGGGAATGAGCAGTTCTTC. The full variable domain, completed using reference TRBV5-6 and TRBJ2-1, is DAGVTQSPTHLIKTRGQQVTLRCSPKSGHDTVSWYQQALGQGPQFIFQYYEEEERQRGNFPDRFSGHQFPNYSSELNVNALLLGDSALYLCASSRGGNEQFFGPGTRLTVL.

This clone appeared a few times. The gene calls are TRBV7-6 and TRBJ2-5; 8 nucleotides line up with TRBD1. CDR3 size: 15 residues. The ends lost 3 bases at V and 3 bases at J; junction bases unmatched: 6. Germline CDR1 SGHVS, CDR2 FNYEAQ. CDR3 sequence (DNA): TGTGCCAGCAGCTTCATGTCAGGGGGCGAAGAGACCCAGTACTTC. It encodes CASSFMSGGEETQYF.

V and J are TRBV6-4 and TRBJ2-7; the match to TRBD1 covers 8 bases. The CDR3 covers 11 residues. Germline V gives CDR1 MRHNA, CDR2 SNTAGT. With V trimmed by 8 bases and J by 4 bases, 1 base remained unmatched. CDR3 in amino acids: CASDRGYEQYF. Written as DNA, the CDR3 is TGTGCCAGCGACAGGGGATACGAGCAGTACTTC.

This clone was detected only a few times. J is TRBJ2-3 and V is TRBV7-2, with 8 nucleotides matching TRBD2. J was trimmed by 2 bases and V by 6 bases; bases with no gene match: 7. Per the germline V gene, CDR1 is SGHTA and CDR2 is FQGNSA. The CDR3 extends over 15 amino acids. CDR3 sequence reads: CASRRAGVNTDTQYF. CDR3 coding DNA: TGTGCCAGCAGAAGAGCGGGAGTTAACACAGATACGCAGTATTTT.